Presented here are 23 T cell receptor beta chains from one specimen sequenced in a study of memory CD4+ T cells and cytomegalovirus serostatus (dated by TCRdb to the late 2010s). A FACSAria II was used to sort memory CD4+ T cells, defined as single viable CD3+CD4+CD8-CD45RO+ cells. The protocol used for the library was the immunoSEQ multiplex PCR assay. TCRdb's version of the immuneACCESS table is confined to in-frame rearrangements and falls short of the full clone set. An unresolved V gene accounts for under half of the shortfall where checked; the remainder is of unknown origin. The sample records about 58,000 clones, approximately 82% of which are singletons. Around 0.5% of the sample lies in the top ten. Specimen: memory CD4+ T cells from blood. Every receptor here comes from an adult in good health and CMV-seronegative. Some clones in this sample may be carry-over from other donors' samples.

This clone occurred a few times. J is TRBJ2-7 and V is TRBV27; D is possibly TRBD2 (5 bases). V was cut by 4 bases and J by 3 bases, with 19 bases left in between. Germline lookup yields CDR1 MNHEY and CDR2 SMNVEV (reference sequence). The length of the CDR3 is 16 residues. The chain's CDR3 is CASSSLQSGRLYEQYF. CDR3 in DNA: TGTGCCAGCAGTTCCCTACAGAGCGGAAGACTCTACGAGCAGTACTTC.

This clone was counted between two and nine times. This chain joins TRBV29-1 and TRBJ2-4; TRBD1 agrees at 8 bases. This CDR3 is built from 15 residues. Germline V gene lookup returns CDR1 SQVTM and CDR2 ANQGSEA. V shed 0 bases and J 6 bases; nucleotides not matched to a gene: 7. DNA for the CDR3: TGCAGCGTTGAAGATCGCAGGGGGCGGGGAAACATTCAGTACTTC. It codes for CSVEDRRGRGNIQYF.

Worth noting for this clone: One end of the junction is discordant with germline, which a read error may explain. The V call is TRBV7-7, the J call TRBJ2-3; 8 bases map to TRBD2. The germline gives CDR1 SSHAT, CDR2 FNYEAQ (reference sequence). The CDR3 has 16 amino acids. CDR3 in amino acids: CASSLGIAGKADTQYF. The CDR3 DNA reads TGTGCTAGCAGCTTAGGGATAGCGGGAAAGGCAGATACGCAGTATTTT.

The V gene is TRBV4-1, the J gene TRBJ1-1, with D unclear. Germline loops: CDR1 MGHRA, CDR2 YSYEKL. This CDR3 comprises 13 residues. V lost 3 bases and J 3 bases, leaving 8 bases between the germline ends. The DNA of the CDR3 is TGCGCCAGCAGCCAGAGAAGAGACACTGAAGCTTTCTTT. Its protein is CASSQRRDTEAFF.

V usage is TRBV7-9 and J usage is TRBJ1-1; D is uncertain. This CDR3 is built from 14 residues. In germline, CDR1 is SEHNR, CDR2 FQNEAQ (reference sequence). Trimming took off 5 bases at V and 0 bases at J, with 10 bases between the two ends. The CDR3 protein is CASSPPGLNTEAFF. The CDR3 DNA is TGTGCCAGCAGCCCCCCGGGGTTGAACACTGAAGCTTTCTTT.

V gene TRBV29-1 combines with J gene TRBJ1-1, with D perhaps TRBD1 (5 bases). V dropped 4 bases and J dropped 6 bases, with 12 bases sitting between them. CDR3 length: 12 amino acids. Germline V lookup: CDR1 SQVTM, CDR2 ANQGSEA. The chain's CDR3 is CSVAGNRAEAFF. For the CDR3, the DNA is TGCAGCGTTGCAGGGAATAGGGCTGAAGCTTTCTTT.

CDR3 region: CASSDTPKGRSFSGANVLTF. The CDR3 DNA reads TGTGCCAGCAGCGACACCCCGAAAGGACGCTCCTTCTCTGGGGCCAACGTCCTGACTTTC. The chain uses TRBV5-5 and TRBJ2-6; D gene ambiguous. The germline V and J ends were trimmed by 4 bases and 0 bases, with 23 bases remaining between them. In germline, CDR1 is SGHKS, CDR2 YYEKEE (reference sequence). The CDR3 is made up of 20 amino acids.

This chain connects TRBV6-1 to TRBJ2-1; tentatively, D is TRBD1 (6 bases). V dropped 6 bases and J dropped 8 bases, with 11 bases sitting between them. The CDR3 length is 12 residues. Germline lookup yields CDR1 MNHNS and CDR2 SASEGT. CDR3 bases: TGTGCCAGCAGAGGGACATTGCATGAGCAGTTCTTC. Translated: CASRGTLHEQFF.

The rearrangement links TRBV27 to TRBJ2-3; D is unclear. This CDR3 is built from 14 residues. CDR1 is MNHEY and CDR2 is SMNVEV in the germline V gene (reference sequence). Trimming took 1 base from V and 2 from J, leaving 7 bases between them. The CDR3 loop is CASSLWSHTDTQYF. The CDR3 bases are TGTGCCAGCAGTTTATGGTCCCACACAGATACGCAGTATTTT.

V and J are TRBV30 and TRBJ1-2, with 8 positions matching TRBD1. CDR1 is GTSNPN and CDR2 is SVGIG in the germline V gene (reference sequence). The CDR3 is 15 amino acids. Trimming cost V 2 bases and J 3 bases; bases outside gene matches: 8. CDR3 protein: CAWSPRDRLYYGYTF. The CDR3 DNA is TGTGCCTGGAGTCCCAGGGACAGGTTATACTATGGCTACACCTTC.

The rearrangement joins TRBV5-5 to TRBJ1-2, with D possibly TRBD1 on 6 matching bases. Trimming pared 2 bases from V and 4 bases from J, leaving 9 bases between. This CDR3 is 13 amino acids long. Germline V gene data show CDR1 as SGHKS and CDR2 as YYEKEE (reference sequence). The CDR3 spells CASSLGGGYGYTF. CDR3 bases: TGTGCCAGCAGCTTAGGGGGGGGCTATGGCTACACCTTC.

This clone has just a few counts. The J gene is TRBJ2-6, the V gene TRBV19; D unresolved. V was shortened by 2 bases and J by 12 bases, with 5 bases between the two germline ends. CDR3 length equals 11 residues. In germline, CDR1 is LNHDA, CDR2 SQIVND (reference sequence). This CDR3 reads CASSIRRVLTF. The CDR3 DNA reads as TGTGCCAGTAGTATAAGGCGCGTCCTGACTTTC.

This rearrangement joins TRBV6-1 to TRBJ1-2; D is possibly TRBD1 (5 bases). Trimming shortened V by 0 bases and J by 10 bases, and 9 bases separated the two germline ends. Germline V CDR1 and CDR2: MNHNS, SASEGT. CDR3 length: 12 amino acids. The CDR3 loop is CASSEAYGAYTF. DNA for the CDR3: TGTGCCAGCAGTGAAGCTTATGGGGCCTACACCTTC.

J is TRBJ2-7 and V is TRBV2, with D possibly matching TRBD2 (5 bases). The CDR3 covers 15 residues. Germline values: CDR1 SNHLY, CDR2 FYNNEI. Deletions cut 6 bases from V and 1 base from J, with 16 bases between. Written as DNA, the CDR3 is TGTGCCAGCAGGTGGGATTCAGCGGTGTCCTACGAGCAGTACTTC. Protein sequence: CASRWDSAVSYEQYF.

The V gene is TRBV6-6, the J gene TRBJ2-7; 11 bases fit TRBD2. With V trimmed by 6 bases and J by 6 bases, 10 bases remained unmatched. CDR1 and CDR2 from the germline V gene are MNHNY and SVGAGI (reference sequence). CDR3 length: 15 amino acids. CDR3 bases: TGTGCCAGCAGGTTTCTAGCGGGGGGTCCGGGCGAGCAGTACTTC. Its protein is CASRFLAGGPGEQYF.

The chain couples TRBV6-5 to TRBJ1-2; TRBD1 aligns across 7 bases. The CDR3 covers 13 residues. Looked up from germline, CDR1 is MNHEY and CDR2 is SVGAGI. The V segment lost 4 bases and the J segment 3 bases; nucleotides outside the gene matches: 2. The CDR3 spells CASSFDRDYGYTF. CDR3 DNA: TGTGCCAGCAGTTTCGACAGGGACTATGGCTACACCTTC.

The rearrangement joins TRBV7-6 to TRBJ2-7; D is undetermined. Deletions cut 5 bases from V and 0 bases from J, with 11 bases between. The CDR3 has 14 residues. Germline loops: CDR1 SGHVS, CDR2 FNYEAQ. The CDR3: CASSQDYHSYEQYF. The DNA of the CDR3 is TGTGCCAGCAGCCAGGATTACCACTCCTACGAGCAGTACTTC.

The chain employs TRBV30 and TRBJ2-3; TRBD2 aligns across 8 bases. CDR1 and CDR2 (germline): GTSNPN, SVGIG (reference sequence). With 1 base clipped from V and 4 bases from J, the junction kept 4 bases outside the gene matches. The CDR3 is 14 residues long. This chain's CDR3 is CAWSAGTSADTQYF. The CDR3 coding sequence is TGTGCCTGGAGTGCCGGGACTAGTGCAGATACGCAGTATTTT.

J is TRBJ2-1 and V is TRBV4-3, with 9 bases identical to TRBD2. The CDR3 covers 15 residues. Trimming at V came to 0 bases and at J to 8 bases, leaving 5 bases not matched to a gene. Looked up from germline, CDR1 is LGHNA and CDR2 is YSLEER. The CDR3 protein is CASSQELAGHDEQFF. The CDR3, as DNA: TGCGCCAGCAGCCAAGAGCTAGCGGGGCACGATGAGCAGTTCTTC.

The chain carries TRBV19 and TRBJ1-2; 7 bases line up with TRBD1. CDR3 length: 13 residues. Germline CDR1 and CDR2: LNHDA and SQIVND (reference sequence). The junction had 2 bases not matched to a gene; V was cut back by 5 bases and J by 2 bases. The CDR3 is CASSAQGNYGYTF. The CDR3 region has the DNA TGTGCCAGTAGTGCACAGGGGAACTATGGCTACACCTTC.

The J gene is TRBJ2-1, the V gene TRBV6-5; 11 nucleotides line up with TRBD2. The germline CDR1 and CDR2 sequences are MNHEY and SVGAGI. With 4 bases clipped from V and 7 bases from J, the junction kept 9 bases outside the gene matches. The CDR3 covers 16 residues. This CDR3 is CASSSLTSGIRNEQFF. In DNA, the CDR3 is TGTGCCAGCAGTTCCTTGACTAGCGGGATAAGGAATGAGCAGTTCTTC.

The V call is TRBV12-5, the J call TRBJ2-3; 13 nucleotides line up with TRBD2. Per the germline V gene, CDR1 is LGHNT and CDR2 is FRNRAP. CDR3 length: 16 residues. V shed 5 bases, J shed 5 bases, and the junction held 7 bases outside the gene matches. This CDR3 is CASGPGLAGVVDTQYF. The CDR3 DNA sequence: TGTGCTAGTGGTCCTGGACTAGCGGGAGTGGTAGATACGCAGTATTTT.

This chain links TRBV5-5 with TRBJ1-5; 7 bases match TRBD1. Germline trimming cut 2 bases from V and 4 bases from J; bases unmatched to any gene: 9. CDR3 length: 16 residues. Germline loops: CDR1 SGHKS, CDR2 YYEKEE (reference sequence). This CDR3 is CASSLDGTVANQPQHF. In nucleotides, the CDR3 is TGTGCCAGCAGCTTAGACGGGACAGTAGCGAATCAGCCCCAGCATTTT.